These 25 T cell receptor beta chains came from one sample sequenced in a study of OX40 agonist ivuxolimab in advanced cancers. Library method: the immunoSEQ multiplex PCR assay. TCRdb retrieved this table from immuneACCESS and kept in-frame rearrangements only. Not all clones are present; in checked studies, unresolved V genes account for under half, and no reason is known for the remainder. For this sample there are around 100,000 clones; around 91% appear just once. The top ten hold 0.15% to 0.2% of the sample. The sample was CD4+ or CD8+ T cells sorted from blood, taken in a trial of the OX40 agonist ivuxolimab. Source of these receptors: an adult with an advanced solid tumor such as melanoma, head and neck, liver or kidney cancer.

This chain uses TRBV19 with TRBJ2-1; a weak D match, TRBD2 (7 bases). The germline V gene has CDR1 LNHDA and CDR2 SQIVND (reference sequence). With 1 base removed from V and 7 bases from J, the gap between germline ends came to 17 bases. The CDR3 covers 16 residues. The CDR3 loop reads CASSIAGGPTGNEQFF. Here the CDR3 DNA reads TGTGCCAGTAGTATAGCGGGGGGCCCCACGGGAAATGAGCAGTTCTTC. Using reference TRBV19 and TRBJ2-1 for the parts outside the CDR3, the full variable domain is DGGITQSPKYLFRKEGQNVTLSCEQNLNHDAMYWYRQDPGQGLRLIYYSQIVNDFQKGDIAEGYSVSREKKESFPLTVTSAQKNPTAFYLCASSIAGGPTGNEQFFGPGTRLTVL.

This chain links TRBV11-1 with TRBJ2-1; D may be TRBD2 (6 bases). Germline V lookup: CDR1 SGHAT, CDR2 FQDESV (reference sequence). V was shortened by 3 bases and J by 10 bases, with 19 bases between the two germline ends. The CDR3 consists of 15 residues. CDR3 DNA: TGTGCCAGCAGCTTTCGCCTAGCGACCACGGGGGAGCAGTTCTTC. Amino acids: CASSFRLATTGEQFF.

V and J are TRBV6-5 and TRBJ1-1, with no clear D. This CDR3 comprises 14 residues. V was trimmed by 0 bases and J by 1 base, leaving 6 bases between them. Germline CDR1 reads MNHEY; CDR2 reads SVGAGI. Here the CDR3 reads CASSYSTANTEAFF. In DNA form, the CDR3 reads TGTGCCAGCAGTTACTCGACGGCGAACACTGAAGCTTTCTTT.

Only one count was recorded for this clone. This chain links TRBV10-2 with TRBJ1-3, with 8 bases that match TRBD1. V lost 6 bases and J lost 0; bases outside the gene matches: 13. Germline-derived CDR1 and CDR2 are WSHSY and SAAADI. The CDR3 spans 18 residues. CDR3 amino acids: CASSGQGLDFHSGNTIYF. Written as DNA, the CDR3 is TGCGCCAGCAGCGGACAGGGCCTAGACTTTCACTCTGGAAACACCATATATTTT.

The rearrangement uses TRBV5-1 and TRBJ2-1; TRBD2 matches 13 bases. V was pared by 4 bases and J by 7 bases, with 5 bases of the junction left unmatched. The germline gives CDR1 SGHRS, CDR2 YFSETQ. The CDR3 is made up of 15 amino acids. The CDR3 region is CASSPGLAGANEQFF. The DNA of the CDR3 is TGCGCCAGCAGCCCAGGACTAGCGGGAGCTAATGAGCAGTTCTTC.

The V call is TRBV11-2, the J call TRBJ2-7; D might be TRBD2 (5 bases). Germline assignment: CDR1 SGHAT and CDR2 FQNNGV. The CDR3 spans 16 residues. V was cut by 1 base and J by 0 bases, with 13 bases left in between. CDR3 DNA: TGTGCCAGCAGCTTAGCCGGGCGGGCACACTCCTACGAGCAGTACTTC. It codes for CASSLAGRAHSYEQYF.

The rearrangement links TRBV19 to TRBJ2-2; no firm D call. Germline loops: CDR1 LNHDA, CDR2 SQIVND (reference sequence). There are 19 residues in the CDR3. With 3 bases removed from V and 0 bases from J, the gap between germline ends came to 20 bases. CDR3 coding DNA: TGTGCCAGTAGTATCCACCGTGGCGCGAAGATAACGAACACCGGGGAGCTGTTTTTT. Its protein product is CASSIHRGAKITNTGELFF.

The chain employs TRBV10-3 and TRBJ2-5; D perhaps matches TRBD2 (5 bases). The V end was cut by 6 bases, the J end by 5 bases, with 10 bases between. The V gene's germline CDR1 is ENHRY and CDR2 SYGVKD. This CDR3 comprises 12 residues. In DNA, the CDR3 is TGTGCCATCAGGGGTGGCGGGGAGACCCAGTACTTC. Translated, it gives CAIRGGGETQYF.

The chain carries TRBV19 and TRBJ2-5; D is unclear. The germline gives CDR1 LNHDA, CDR2 SQIVND (reference sequence). Trimming took 0 bases from V and 6 from J, leaving 5 bases between them. CDR3 size: 12 residues. CDR3 sequence reads: CASSIEGKTQYF. The CDR3 coding sequence is TGTGCCAGTAGTATAGAGGGGAAGACCCAGTACTTC.

The chain couples TRBV5-5 to TRBJ1-2; D is unresolved. The germline gives CDR1 SGHKS, CDR2 YYEKEE (reference sequence). The CDR3 consists of 12 residues. Trimming cost V 1 base and J 6 bases, with 7 bases left between them. The CDR3 DNA is TGTGCCAGCAGCTTGAGGGATGATGGCTACACCTTC. Encoded protein: CASSLRDDGYTF.

The V and J genes are TRBV6-5 and TRBJ1-1, with 7 bases matching TRBD1. The CDR3 totals 16 residues. The V and J ends lost 4 bases and 2 bases, in that order; junction bases with no gene match: 10. CDR1 is MNHEY, CDR2 SVGAGI, per germline. In DNA form, the CDR3 reads TGTGCCAGCAGTTCTGGAATACAGGGGACAAACACTGAAGCTTTCTTT. It encodes CASSSGIQGTNTEAFF.

The V gene is TRBV7-3, the J gene TRBJ2-1; D call uncertain. The germline gives CDR1 SGHTA, CDR2 FQGTGA. The ends were cut back, 4 bases at V and 5 bases at J, with 15 bases in the middle. The CDR3 contains 15 residues. The CDR3 coding sequence is TGTGCCAGCAGCTCCGACCTCGCGTCCGACAATGAGCAGTTCTTC. Translated, it gives CASSSDLASDNEQFF.

The chain recombines TRBV5-1 with TRBJ2-3, with D tentatively TRBD2 (6 bases). The ends were cut back, 0 bases at V and 2 bases at J, with 13 bases in the middle. From germline, CDR1 is SGHRS and CDR2 YFSETQ. The CDR3 totals 16 residues. CDR3 sequence (DNA): TGCGCCAGCAGCTTGGCAGGTACTAGCTCCACAGATACGCAGTATTTT. It specifies CASSLAGTSSTDTQYF.

This chain links TRBV10-3 with TRBJ2-3, with 12 bases aligning to TRBD2. The germline V gene encodes CDR1 ENHRY and CDR2 SYGVKD. The CDR3 has 16 amino acids. After removal of 0 bases from V and 9 bases from J, the junction contained 7 bases not matched to a gene. CDR3 amino acids: CAISESQTSGRGTQYF. CDR3 coding DNA: TGTGCCATCAGTGAGTCGCAGACTAGCGGGAGAGGGACGCAGTATTTT.

This chain joins TRBV30 and TRBJ1-2; the D gene is possibly TRBD1 (5 bases). The CDR3 spans 13 residues. V lost 0 bases and J 5 bases, leaving 10 bases between the germline ends. Germline V lookup: CDR1 GTSNPN, CDR2 SVGIG (reference sequence). The CDR3 DNA is TGTGCCTGGAGTGTACTTGGGGGATATGGCTACACCTTC. It specifies CAWSVLGGYGYTF.

This clone has just one count. The chain uses TRBV27 and TRBJ2-2, with TRBD2 matching over 10 bases. CDR1 and CDR2 from the germline V gene are MNHEY and SMNVEV (reference sequence). CDR3 length: 18 residues. The J segment lost 1 base and the V segment lost 3 bases, leaving 8 bases of the junction unmatched. The CDR3 spells CASSLDSGGPMNTGELFF. The CDR3 nucleotides read TGTGCCAGCAGTTTGGATAGCGGGGGGCCCATGAACACCGGGGAGCTGTTTTTT.

The rearrangement uses TRBV6-5 and TRBJ1-1; tentative D call: TRBD1 (5 bases). The CDR3 loop spans 14 amino acids. The V and J ends lost 7 bases and 3 bases respectively, with 15 bases between them. The V gene's germline CDR1 is MNHEY and CDR2 SVGAGI. This chain's CDR3 is CASKRDLGDTEAFF. In DNA form, the CDR3 reads TGTGCCAGCAAGCGGGACCTGGGGGACACTGAAGCTTTCTTT.

This clone was observed once. This chain links TRBV5-1 with TRBJ2-7, with D possibly being TRBD1 (6 bases). The CDR3 covers 15 residues. CDR1 SGHRS and CDR2 YFSETQ come from the germline V gene. V was clipped by 1 base and J by 2 bases, with 13 bases between them. The CDR3 region is CASSLRSSGAYEQYF. The CDR3, as DNA: TGCGCCAGCAGCTTGCGGTCTTCAGGGGCCTACGAGCAGTACTTC.

The V gene is TRBV12-5, the J gene TRBJ2-7; D may be TRBD1 (6 bases). CDR1 is LGHNT, CDR2 FRNRAP, per germline. The CDR3 runs 11 residues. Trimming cost V 5 bases and J 7 bases, with 9 bases left between them. The CDR3: CASGIGTEQYF. CDR3 in DNA: TGTGCTAGTGGTATCGGGACAGAGCAGTACTTC. The full variable domain, its missing parts supplied by reference TRBV12-5 and TRBJ2-7, is DARVTQTPRHKVTEMGQEVTMRCQPILGHNTVFWYRQTMMQGLELLAYFRNRAPLDDSGMPKDRFSAEMPDATLATLKIQPSEPRDSAVYFCASGIGTEQYFGPGTRLTVT.

The CDR3 sequence: CASSFGPGEQYF. The CDR3, as DNA: TGTGCCAGCAGCTTCGGGCCCGGGGAGCAGTACTTC. V usage is TRBV5-5 and J usage is TRBJ2-7; no clear D. Germline CDR1 reads SGHKS; CDR2 reads YYEKEE (reference sequence). V lost 2 bases and J 7 bases, leaving 10 bases between the germline ends. The CDR3 consists of 12 residues.

CDR3 amino acids: CASSYGGLAGYEQYF. In DNA, the CDR3 is TGTGCCAGCAGTTACGGAGGACTAGCGGGTTACGAGCAGTACTTC. V gene TRBV28 combines with J gene TRBJ2-7, with TRBD2 matching 11 bases. The CDR3 runs 15 residues. V gave up 4 bases and J gave up 4 bases; unmatched junction bases: 6. Germline CDR1 is MDHEN and CDR2 is SYDVKM.

J is TRBJ2-1 and V is TRBV28, with 13 positions matching TRBD2. Germline V gives CDR1 MDHEN, CDR2 SYDVKM. The trim removed 5 bases at V and 7 bases at J, leaving 11 bases unmatched. The CDR3 has 17 amino acids. This chain's CDR3 is CASSPPQLAGGRNEQFF. In DNA, the CDR3 is TGTGCCAGCAGTCCTCCTCAACTAGCGGGAGGGAGAAATGAGCAGTTCTTC.

The chain uses TRBV5-6 and TRBJ2-1; D unresolved. The CDR3 totals 13 residues. CDR1 is SGHDT, CDR2 YYEEEE, per germline. Trimming cost V 5 bases and J 6 bases, with 12 bases left between them. This CDR3 reads CASSFLGSNEQFF. The CDR3 DNA reads TGTGCCAGCAGTTTCCTGGGCTCCAATGAGCAGTTCTTC.

This clone was recorded once. The chain is built from TRBV11-2 and TRBJ2-1; 8 bases map to TRBD2. This CDR3 is built from 15 residues. V dropped 5 bases and J dropped 6; count of bases not matched to a gene: 9. Germline CDR1 and CDR2: SGHAT and FQNNGV. CDR3 coding DNA: TGTGCCAGCAGCATTAGCGGGACCATCCCCAATGAGCAGTTCTTC. Translation gives CASSISGTIPNEQFF.

V usage is TRBV5-1 and J usage is TRBJ1-2; D gene unclear. From germline, CDR1 is SGHRS and CDR2 YFSETQ. The V gene lost 0 bases and the J gene lost 6 bases, with 12 bases spanning the gap. This CDR3 has 14 residues. The DNA for the CDR3 is TGCGCCAGCAGCTTGGGAGGAGGGTTGGATGGCTACACCTTC. Translating gives CASSLGGGLDGYTF.